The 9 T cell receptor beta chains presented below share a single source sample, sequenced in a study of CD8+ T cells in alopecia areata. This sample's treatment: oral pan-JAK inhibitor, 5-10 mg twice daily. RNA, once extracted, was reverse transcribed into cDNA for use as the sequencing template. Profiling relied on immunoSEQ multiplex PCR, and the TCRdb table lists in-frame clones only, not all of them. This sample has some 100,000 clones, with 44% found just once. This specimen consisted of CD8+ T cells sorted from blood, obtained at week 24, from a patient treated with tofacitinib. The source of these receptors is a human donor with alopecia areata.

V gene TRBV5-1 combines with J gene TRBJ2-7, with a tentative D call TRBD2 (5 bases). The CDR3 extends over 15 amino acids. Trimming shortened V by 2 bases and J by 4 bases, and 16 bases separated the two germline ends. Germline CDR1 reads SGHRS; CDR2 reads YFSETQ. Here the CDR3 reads CASSLNWEQRYEQYF. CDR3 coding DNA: TGCGCCAGCAGCTTAAATTGGGAGCAGCGTTACGAGCAGTACTTC.

The CDR3 sequence is CASGIGPYNEQFF. CDR3 nucleotide sequence: TGTGCCAGCGGTATCGGACCCTACAATGAGCAGTTCTTC. The rearrangement uses TRBV27 and TRBJ2-1; unclear D gene. The CDR3 has 13 amino acids. The germline V gene has CDR1 MNHEY and CDR2 SMNVEV (reference sequence). The germline V and J ends were trimmed by 8 bases and 2 bases, with 10 bases remaining between them.

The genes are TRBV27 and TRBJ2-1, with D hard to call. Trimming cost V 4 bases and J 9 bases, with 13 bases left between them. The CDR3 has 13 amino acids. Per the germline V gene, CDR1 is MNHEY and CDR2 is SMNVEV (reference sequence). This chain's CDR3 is CASSSSLGGEQFF. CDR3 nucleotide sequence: TGTGCCAGCAGTTCCTCCTTGGGTGGTGAGCAGTTCTTC.

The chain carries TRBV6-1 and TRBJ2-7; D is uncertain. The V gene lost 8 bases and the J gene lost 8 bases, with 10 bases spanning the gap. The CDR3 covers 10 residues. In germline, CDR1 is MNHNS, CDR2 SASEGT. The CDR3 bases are TGTGCCAGCGGAGCGACCCAGCAGTACTTC. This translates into CASGATQQYF.

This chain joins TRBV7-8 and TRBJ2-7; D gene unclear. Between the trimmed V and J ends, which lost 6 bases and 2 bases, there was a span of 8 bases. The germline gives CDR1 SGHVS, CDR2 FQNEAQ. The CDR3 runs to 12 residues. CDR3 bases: TGTGCCAGCAGTCAAGCACCCTACGAGCAGTACTTC. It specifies CASSQAPYEQYF.

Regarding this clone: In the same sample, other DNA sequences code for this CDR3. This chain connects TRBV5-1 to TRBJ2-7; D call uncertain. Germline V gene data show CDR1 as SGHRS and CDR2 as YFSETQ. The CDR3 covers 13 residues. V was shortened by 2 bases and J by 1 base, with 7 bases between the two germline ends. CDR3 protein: CASSLSRSYEQYF. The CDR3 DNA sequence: TGCGCCAGCAGCTTATCCAGATCCTACGAGCAGTACTTC.

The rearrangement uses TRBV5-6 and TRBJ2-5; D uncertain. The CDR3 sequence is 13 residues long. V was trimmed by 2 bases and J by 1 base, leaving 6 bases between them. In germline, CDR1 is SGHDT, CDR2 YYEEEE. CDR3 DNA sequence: TGTGCCAGCAGCTTTGGACCCCAAGAGACCCAGTACTTC. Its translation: CASSFGPQETQYF. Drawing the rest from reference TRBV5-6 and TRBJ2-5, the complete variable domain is DAGVTQSPTHLIKTRGQQVTLRCSPKSGHDTVSWYQQALGQGPQFIFQYYEEEERQRGNFPDRFSGHQFPNYSSELNVNALLLGDSALYLCASSFGPQETQYFGPGTRLLVL.

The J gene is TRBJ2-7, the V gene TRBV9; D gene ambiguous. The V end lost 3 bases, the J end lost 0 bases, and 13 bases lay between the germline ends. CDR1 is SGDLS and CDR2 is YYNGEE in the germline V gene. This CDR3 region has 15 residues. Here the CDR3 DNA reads TGTGCCAGCAGCGAGTGGGGTTCTAGCTCCTACGAGCAGTACTTC. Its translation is CASSEWGSSSYEQYF.

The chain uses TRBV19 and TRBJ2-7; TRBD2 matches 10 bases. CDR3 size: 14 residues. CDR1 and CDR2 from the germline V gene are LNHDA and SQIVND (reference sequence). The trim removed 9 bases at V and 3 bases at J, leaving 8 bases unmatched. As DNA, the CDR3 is TGTGCCAGCTCAGGGCTAGCGGGAGACTACGAGCAGTACTTC. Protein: CASSGLAGDYEQYF.